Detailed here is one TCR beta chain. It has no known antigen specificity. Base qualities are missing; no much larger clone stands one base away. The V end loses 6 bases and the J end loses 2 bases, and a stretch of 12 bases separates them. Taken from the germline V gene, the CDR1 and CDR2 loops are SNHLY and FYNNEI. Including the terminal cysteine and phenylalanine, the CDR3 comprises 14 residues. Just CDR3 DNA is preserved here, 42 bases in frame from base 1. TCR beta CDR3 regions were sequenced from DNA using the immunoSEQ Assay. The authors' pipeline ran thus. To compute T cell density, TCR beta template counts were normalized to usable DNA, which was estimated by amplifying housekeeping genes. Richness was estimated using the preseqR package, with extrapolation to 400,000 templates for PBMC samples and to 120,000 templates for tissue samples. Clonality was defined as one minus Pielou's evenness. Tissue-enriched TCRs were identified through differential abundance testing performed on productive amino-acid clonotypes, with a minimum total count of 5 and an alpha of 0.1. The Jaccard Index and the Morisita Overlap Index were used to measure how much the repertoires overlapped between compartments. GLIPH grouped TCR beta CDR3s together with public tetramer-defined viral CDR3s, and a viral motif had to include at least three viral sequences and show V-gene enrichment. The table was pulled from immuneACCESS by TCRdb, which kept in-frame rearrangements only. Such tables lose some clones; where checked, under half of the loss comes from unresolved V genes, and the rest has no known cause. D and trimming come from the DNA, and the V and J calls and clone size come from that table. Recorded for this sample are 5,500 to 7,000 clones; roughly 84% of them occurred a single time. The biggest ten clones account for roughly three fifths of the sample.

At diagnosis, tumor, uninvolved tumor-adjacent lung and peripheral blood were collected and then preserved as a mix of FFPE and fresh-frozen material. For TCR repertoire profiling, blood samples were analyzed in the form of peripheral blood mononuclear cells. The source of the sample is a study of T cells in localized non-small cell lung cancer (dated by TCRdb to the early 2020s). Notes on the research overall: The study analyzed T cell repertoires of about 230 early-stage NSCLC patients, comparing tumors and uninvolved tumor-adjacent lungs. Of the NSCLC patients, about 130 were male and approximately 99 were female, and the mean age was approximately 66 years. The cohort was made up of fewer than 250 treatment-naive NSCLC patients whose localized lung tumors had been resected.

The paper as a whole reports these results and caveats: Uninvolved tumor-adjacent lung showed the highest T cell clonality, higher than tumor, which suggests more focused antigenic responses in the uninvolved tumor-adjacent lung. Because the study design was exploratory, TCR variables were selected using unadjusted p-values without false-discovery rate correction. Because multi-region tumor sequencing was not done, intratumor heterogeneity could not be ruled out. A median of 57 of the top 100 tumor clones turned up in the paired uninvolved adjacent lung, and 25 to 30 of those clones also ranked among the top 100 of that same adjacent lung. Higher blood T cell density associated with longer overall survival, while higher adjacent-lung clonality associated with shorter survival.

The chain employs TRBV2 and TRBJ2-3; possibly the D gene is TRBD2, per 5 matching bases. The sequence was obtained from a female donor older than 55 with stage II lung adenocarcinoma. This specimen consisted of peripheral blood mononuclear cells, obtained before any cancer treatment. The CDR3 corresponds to CASSSGETTDTQYF. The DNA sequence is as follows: TGTGCCAGCAGCTCCGGGGAGACCACAGATACGCAGTATTTT.